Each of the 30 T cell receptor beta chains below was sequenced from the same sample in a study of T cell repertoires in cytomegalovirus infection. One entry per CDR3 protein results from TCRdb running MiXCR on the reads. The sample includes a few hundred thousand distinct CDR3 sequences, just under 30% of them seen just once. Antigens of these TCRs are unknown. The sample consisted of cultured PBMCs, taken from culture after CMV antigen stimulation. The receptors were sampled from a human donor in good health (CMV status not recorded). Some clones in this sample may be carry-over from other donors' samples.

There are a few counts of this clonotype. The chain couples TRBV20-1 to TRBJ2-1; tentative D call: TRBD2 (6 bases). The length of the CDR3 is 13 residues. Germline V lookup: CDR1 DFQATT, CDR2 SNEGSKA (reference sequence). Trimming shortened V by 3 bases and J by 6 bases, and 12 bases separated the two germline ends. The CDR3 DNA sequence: TGCAGTGCTAGTAGGGAGGATAGCAATGAGCAGTTCTTC. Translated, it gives CSASREDSNEQFF.

The CDR3 DNA sequence: TGTGCCAGCAGCCGTGGAGGGAGCAATGAGCAGTTCTTC. Residues: CASSRGGSNEQFF. The V gene is TRBV7-2, the J gene TRBJ2-1, with D possibly being TRBD2 (6 bases). The CDR3 totals 13 residues. V was cut by 5 bases and J by 6 bases, with 11 bases left in between. CDR1 and CDR2 from the germline V gene are SGHTA and FQGNSA.

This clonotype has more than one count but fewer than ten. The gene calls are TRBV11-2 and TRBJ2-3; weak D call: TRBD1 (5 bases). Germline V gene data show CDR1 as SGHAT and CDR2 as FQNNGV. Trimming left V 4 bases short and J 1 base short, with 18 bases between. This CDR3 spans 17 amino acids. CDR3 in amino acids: CASSSPRAGLGTDTQYF. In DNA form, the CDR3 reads TGTGCCAGCAGCTCCCCGAGAGCAGGGCTCGGCACAGATACGCAGTATTTT.

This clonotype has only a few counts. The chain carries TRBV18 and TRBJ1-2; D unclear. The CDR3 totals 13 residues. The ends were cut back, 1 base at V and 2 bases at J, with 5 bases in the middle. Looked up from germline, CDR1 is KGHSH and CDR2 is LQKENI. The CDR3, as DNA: TGTGCCAGCTCACCACAACAGAACTATGGCTACACCTTC. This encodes CASSPQQNYGYTF.

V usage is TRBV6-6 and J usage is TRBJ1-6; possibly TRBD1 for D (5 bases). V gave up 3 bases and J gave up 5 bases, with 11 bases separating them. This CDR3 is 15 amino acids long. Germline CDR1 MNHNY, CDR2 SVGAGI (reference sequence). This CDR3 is CASSYGAVDNSPLHF. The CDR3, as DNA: TGTGCCAGCAGTTATGGGGCGGTGGATAATTCACCCCTCCACTTT.

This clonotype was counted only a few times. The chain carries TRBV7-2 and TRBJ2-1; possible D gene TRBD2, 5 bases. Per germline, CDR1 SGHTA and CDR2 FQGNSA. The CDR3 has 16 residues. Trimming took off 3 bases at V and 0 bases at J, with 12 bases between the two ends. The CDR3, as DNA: TGTGCCAGCAGCTTGGGAAGCGGCAACTCCTACAATGAGCAGTTCTTC. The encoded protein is CASSLGSGNSYNEQFF.

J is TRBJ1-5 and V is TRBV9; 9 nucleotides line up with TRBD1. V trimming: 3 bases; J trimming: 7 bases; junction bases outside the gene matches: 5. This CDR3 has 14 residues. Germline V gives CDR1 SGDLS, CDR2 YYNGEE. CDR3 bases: TGTGCCAGCAGCGCAACAGGGGGCCGGCAGCCCCAGCATTTT. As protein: CASSATGGRQPQHF.

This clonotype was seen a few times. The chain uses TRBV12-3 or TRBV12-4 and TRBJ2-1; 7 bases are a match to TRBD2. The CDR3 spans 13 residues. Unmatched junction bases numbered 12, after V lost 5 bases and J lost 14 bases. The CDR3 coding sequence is TGTGCCAGCAGTCTCACCCCGCCCGGGACTAAGTTCTTC. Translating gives CASSLTPPGTKFF.

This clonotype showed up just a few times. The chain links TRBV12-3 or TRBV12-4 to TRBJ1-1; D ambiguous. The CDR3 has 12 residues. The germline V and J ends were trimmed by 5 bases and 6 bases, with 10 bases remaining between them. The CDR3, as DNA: TGTGCCAGCAGTGATCGGGGTGCTGAAGCTTTCTTT. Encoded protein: CASSDRGAEAFF.

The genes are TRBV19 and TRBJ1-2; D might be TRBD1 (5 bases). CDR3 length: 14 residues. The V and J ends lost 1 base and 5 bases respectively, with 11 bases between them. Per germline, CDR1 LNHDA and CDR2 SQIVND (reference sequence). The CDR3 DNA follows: TGTGCCAGTAGTATAGGAACCCAGGGTTATGGCTACACCTTC. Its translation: CASSIGTQGYGYTF.

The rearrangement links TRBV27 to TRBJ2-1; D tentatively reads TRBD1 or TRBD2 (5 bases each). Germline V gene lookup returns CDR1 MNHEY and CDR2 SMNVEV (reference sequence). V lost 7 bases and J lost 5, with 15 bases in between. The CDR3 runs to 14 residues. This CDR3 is CASNLRGTNNEQFF. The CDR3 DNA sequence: TGTGCCAGCAACCTTAGAGGGACCAACAATGAGCAGTTCTTC.

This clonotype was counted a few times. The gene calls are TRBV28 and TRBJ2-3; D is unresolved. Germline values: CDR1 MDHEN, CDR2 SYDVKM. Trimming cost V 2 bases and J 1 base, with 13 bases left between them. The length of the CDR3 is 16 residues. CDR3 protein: CASSLAAVQGTDTQYF. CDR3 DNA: TGTGCCAGCAGTTTAGCCGCCGTGCAGGGCACAGATACGCAGTATTTT.

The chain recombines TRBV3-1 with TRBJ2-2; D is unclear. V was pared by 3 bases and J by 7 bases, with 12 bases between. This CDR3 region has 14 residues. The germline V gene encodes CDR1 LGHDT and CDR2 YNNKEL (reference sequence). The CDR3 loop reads CASSQQPSGGELFF. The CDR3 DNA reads TGTGCCAGCAGCCAGCAGCCCTCCGGCGGGGAGCTGTTTTTT.

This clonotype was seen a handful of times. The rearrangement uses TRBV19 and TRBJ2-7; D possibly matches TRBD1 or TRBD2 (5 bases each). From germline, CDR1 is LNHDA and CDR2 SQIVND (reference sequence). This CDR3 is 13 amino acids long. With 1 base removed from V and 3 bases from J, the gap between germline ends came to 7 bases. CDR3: CASSIGDGYEQYF. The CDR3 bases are TGTGCCAGTAGTATAGGGGACGGCTACGAGCAGTACTTC.

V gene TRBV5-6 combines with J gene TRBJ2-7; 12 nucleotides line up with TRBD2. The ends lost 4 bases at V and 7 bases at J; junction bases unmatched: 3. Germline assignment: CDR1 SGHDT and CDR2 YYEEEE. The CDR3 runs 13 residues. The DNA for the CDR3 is TGTGCCAGCAGCCGACTAGCGGGAGTGGAGCAGTACTTC. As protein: CASSRLAGVEQYF.

The CDR3 spells CASSLLRGGLYNEQFF. CDR3 nucleotide sequence: TGTGCCAGCAGCTTATTGAGGGGGGGCCTATACAATGAGCAGTTCTTC. The V call is TRBV11-1, the J call TRBJ2-1, with a tentative D call TRBD2 (7 bases). The V end lost 2 bases, the J end lost 4 bases, and 15 bases lay between the germline ends. CDR3 length: 16 residues. Germline loops: CDR1 SGHAT, CDR2 FQDESV (reference sequence).

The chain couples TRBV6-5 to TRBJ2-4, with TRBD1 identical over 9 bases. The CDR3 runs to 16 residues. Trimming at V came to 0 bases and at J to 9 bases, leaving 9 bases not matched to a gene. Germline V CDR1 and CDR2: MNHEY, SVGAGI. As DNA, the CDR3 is TGTGCCAGCAGTTACTCCAAACAGGGGGCTGGCGGCATTCAGTACTTC. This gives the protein CASSYSKQGAGGIQYF.

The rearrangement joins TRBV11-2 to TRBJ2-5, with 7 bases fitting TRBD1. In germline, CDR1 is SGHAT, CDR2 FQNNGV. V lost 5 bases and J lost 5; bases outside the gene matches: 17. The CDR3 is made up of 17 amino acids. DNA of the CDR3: TGTGCCAGCAGCCCCCCCCCGGACAGGATAAGTGGGGAGACCCAGTACTTC. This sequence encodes CASSPPPDRISGETQYF.

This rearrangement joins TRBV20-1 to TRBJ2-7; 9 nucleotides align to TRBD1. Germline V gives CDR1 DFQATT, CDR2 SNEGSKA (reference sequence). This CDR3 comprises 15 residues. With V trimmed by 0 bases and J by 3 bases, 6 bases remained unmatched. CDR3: CSARDLQGAVYEQYF. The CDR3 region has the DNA TGCAGTGCTAGAGACCTACAGGGGGCGGTCTACGAGCAGTACTTC.

CDR3 sequence (DNA): TGCGCCAGCAGTGGGGCTAGCGGGAGCAATGAGCAGTTCTTC. It specifies CASSGASGSNEQFF. The chain couples TRBV10-1 to TRBJ2-1; TRBD2 aligns across 10 bases. Germline loops: CDR1 WNHNN, CDR2 SYGVQD (reference sequence). V lost 4 bases and J lost 6; bases outside the gene matches: 3. The CDR3 loop spans 14 amino acids.

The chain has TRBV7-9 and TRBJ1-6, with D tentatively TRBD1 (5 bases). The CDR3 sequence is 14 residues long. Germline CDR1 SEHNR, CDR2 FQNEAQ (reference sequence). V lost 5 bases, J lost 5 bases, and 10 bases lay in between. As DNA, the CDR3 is TGTGCCAGCAGCGACCCCAGGGATAATTCACCCCTCCACTTT. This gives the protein CASSDPRDNSPLHF.

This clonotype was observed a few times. The CDR3 region is CASSQDLGGLAGLNEQFF. The CDR3, as DNA: TGTGCCAGCAGCCAAGATCTGGGGGGACTAGCGGGACTCAATGAGCAGTTCTTC. The chain carries TRBV14 and TRBJ2-1; TRBD2 agrees at 13 bases. V shed 0 bases and J 6 bases; nucleotides not matched to a gene: 8. The CDR3 totals 18 residues. Germline CDR1 is SGHDN and CDR2 is FVKESK.

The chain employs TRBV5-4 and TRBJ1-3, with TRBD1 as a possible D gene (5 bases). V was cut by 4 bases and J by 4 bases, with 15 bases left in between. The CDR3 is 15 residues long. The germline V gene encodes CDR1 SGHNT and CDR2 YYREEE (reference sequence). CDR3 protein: CASSSPGGGGNTIYF. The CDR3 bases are TGTGCCAGCAGCAGCCCCGGGGGGGGAGGAAACACCATATATTTT.

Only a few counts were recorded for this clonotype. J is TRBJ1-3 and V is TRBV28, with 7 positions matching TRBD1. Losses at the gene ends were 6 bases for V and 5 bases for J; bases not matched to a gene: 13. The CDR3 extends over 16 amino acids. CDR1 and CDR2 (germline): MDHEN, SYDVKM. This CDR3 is CASSSGTARYRNTIYF. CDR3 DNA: TGTGCCAGCAGCTCCGGGACAGCACGATATCGAAACACCATATATTTT.

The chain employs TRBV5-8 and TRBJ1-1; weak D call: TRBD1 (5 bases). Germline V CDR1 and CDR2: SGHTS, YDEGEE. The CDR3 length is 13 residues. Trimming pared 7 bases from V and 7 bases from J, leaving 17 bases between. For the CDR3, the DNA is TGTGCCAGCGGTCCTTACCGGGGACGTGAAGCTTTCTTT. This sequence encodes CASGPYRGREAFF.

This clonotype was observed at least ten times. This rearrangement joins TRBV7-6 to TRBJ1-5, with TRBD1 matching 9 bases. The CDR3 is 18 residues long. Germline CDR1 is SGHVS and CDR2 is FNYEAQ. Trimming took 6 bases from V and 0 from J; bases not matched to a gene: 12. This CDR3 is CASSPRDRGTYSNQPQHF. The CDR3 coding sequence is TGTGCCAGCAGTCCCCGAGACAGGGGGACCTATAGCAATCAGCCCCAGCATTTT.

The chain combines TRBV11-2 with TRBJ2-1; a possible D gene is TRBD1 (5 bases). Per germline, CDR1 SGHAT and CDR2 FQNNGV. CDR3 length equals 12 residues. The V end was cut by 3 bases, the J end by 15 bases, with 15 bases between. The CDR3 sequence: CASSFLDTIVFF. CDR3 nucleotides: TGTGCCAGCAGCTTCTTGGACACGATCGTGTTCTTC.

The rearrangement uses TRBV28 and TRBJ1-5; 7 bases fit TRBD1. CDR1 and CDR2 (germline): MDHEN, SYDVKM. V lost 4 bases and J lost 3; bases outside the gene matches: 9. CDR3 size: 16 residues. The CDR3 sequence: CASSSRTGTFNQPQHF. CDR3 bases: TGTGCCAGCAGTTCGCGGACAGGAACCTTCAATCAGCCCCAGCATTTT.

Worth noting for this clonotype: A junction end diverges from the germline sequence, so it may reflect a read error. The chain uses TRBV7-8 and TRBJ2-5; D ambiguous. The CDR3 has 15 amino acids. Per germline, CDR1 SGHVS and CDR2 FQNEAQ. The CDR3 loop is CACSPILRASETQYF. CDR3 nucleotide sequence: TGTGCCTGCAGCCCTATTTTACGGGCGTCGGAGACCCAGTACTTC.

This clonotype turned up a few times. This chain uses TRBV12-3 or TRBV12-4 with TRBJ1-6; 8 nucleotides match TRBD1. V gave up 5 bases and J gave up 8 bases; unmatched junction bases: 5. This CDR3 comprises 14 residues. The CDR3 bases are TGTGCCAGCAGTATCAGGGGGCTCGATTCACCCCTCCACTTT. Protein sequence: CASSIRGLDSPLHF.